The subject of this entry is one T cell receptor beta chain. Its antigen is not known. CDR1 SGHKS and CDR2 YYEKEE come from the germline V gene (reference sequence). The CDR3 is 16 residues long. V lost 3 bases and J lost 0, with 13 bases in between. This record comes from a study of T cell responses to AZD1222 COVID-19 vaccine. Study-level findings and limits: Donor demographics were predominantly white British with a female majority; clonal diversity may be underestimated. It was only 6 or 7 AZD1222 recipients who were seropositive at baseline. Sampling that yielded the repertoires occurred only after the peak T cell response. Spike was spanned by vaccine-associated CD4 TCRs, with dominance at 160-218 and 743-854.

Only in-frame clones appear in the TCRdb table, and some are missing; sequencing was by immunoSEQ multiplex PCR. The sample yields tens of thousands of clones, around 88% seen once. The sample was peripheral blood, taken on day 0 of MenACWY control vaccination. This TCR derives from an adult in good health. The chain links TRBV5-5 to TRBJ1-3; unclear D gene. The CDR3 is CASSSTTMSSGNTIYF. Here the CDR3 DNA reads TGTGCCAGCAGCTCCACGACTATGAGCTCTGGAAACACCATATATTTT.